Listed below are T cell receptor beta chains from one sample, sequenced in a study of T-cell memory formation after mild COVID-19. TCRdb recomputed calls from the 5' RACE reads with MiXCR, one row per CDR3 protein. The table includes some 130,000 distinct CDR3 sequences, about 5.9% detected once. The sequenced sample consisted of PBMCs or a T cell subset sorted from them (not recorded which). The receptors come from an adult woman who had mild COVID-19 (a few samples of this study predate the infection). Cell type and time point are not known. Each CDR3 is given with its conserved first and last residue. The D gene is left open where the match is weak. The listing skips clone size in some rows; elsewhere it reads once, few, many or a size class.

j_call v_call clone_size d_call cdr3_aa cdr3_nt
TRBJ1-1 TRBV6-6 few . CASSRSMNTEAFF TGTGCCAGCAGTCGCTCCATGAACACTGAAGCTTTCTTT
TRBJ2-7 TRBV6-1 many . CASSRSSYEQYF TGTGCCAGCAGTAGGAGCTCCTACGAGCAGTACTTC
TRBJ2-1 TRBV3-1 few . CASSQSYNEQFF TGTGCCAGCAGCCAATCATACAATGAGCAGTTCTTC
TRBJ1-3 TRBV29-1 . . CSVAQHGSGNTIYF TGCAGCGTTGCACAACACGGCTCTGGAAACACCATATATTTT
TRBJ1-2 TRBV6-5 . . CASSYSAETVNGYTF TGTGCCAGCAGTTACTCCGCAGAGACCGTGAATGGCTACACCTTC
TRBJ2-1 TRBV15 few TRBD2 CATSREGTSYNEQFF TGTGCCACCAGCAGAGAAGGGACTAGCTACAATGAGCAGTTCTTC
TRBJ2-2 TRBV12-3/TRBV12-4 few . CASSSSSVRNTGELFF TGTGCCAGCAGCTCCTCTAGCGTCCGAAACACCGGGGAGCTGTTTTTT
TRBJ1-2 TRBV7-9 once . CASSSNGYTF TGTGCCAGCAGCTCGAATGGCTACACATTC
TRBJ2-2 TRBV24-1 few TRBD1 CAAGQAYTGELFF TGTGCCGCGGGACAGGCCTACACCGGGGAGCTGTTTTTT
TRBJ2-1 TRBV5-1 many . CASSLQQEIYNEQFF TGCGCCAGCAGCTTGCAACAGGAGATCTACAATGAGCAGTTCTTC
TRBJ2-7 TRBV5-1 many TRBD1 CASSHGQGDFYEQYF TGCGCCAGCAGCCACGGACAGGGGGATTTTTACGAGCAGTACTTC
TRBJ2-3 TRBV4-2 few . CASSPPGTHWYF TGTGCCAGCAGCCCTCCCGGGACACATTGGTATTTT
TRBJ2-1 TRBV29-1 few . CSAQLTRGHNEQFF TGCAGCGCCCAGTTGACGCGGGGACACAATGAGCAGTTCTTC
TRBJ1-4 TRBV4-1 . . CASSHAFGGSGEKLFF TGCGCCAGCAGCCACGCATTCGGCGGTTCAGGGGAAAAACTGTTTTTT
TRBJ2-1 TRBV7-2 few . CASSLDTPINEQFF TGTGCCAGCAGCTTAGACACGCCCATCAATGAGCAGTTCTTC
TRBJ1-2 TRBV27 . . CASSIGGHGYTF TGTGCCAGCAGTATAGGGGGGCATGGCTACACCTTC
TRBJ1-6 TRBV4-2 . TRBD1 CASSLGTASNSPLHF TGTGCCAGCAGCCTCGGGACAGCTAGTAATTCACCCCTCCACTTT
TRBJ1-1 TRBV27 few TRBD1 CASSLTDRVRTEAFF TGTGCCAGCAGTCTTACGGACAGGGTGAGGACTGAAGCTTTCTTT
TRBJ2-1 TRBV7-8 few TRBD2 CASSPRGAGGLPNEQFF TGTGCCAGCAGCCCCAGGGGAGCGGGAGGTCTCCCCAATGAGCAGTTCTTC
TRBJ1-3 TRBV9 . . CASSVVSSGNTIYF TGTGCCAGCAGCGTAGTGAGCTCTGGAAACACCATATATTTT
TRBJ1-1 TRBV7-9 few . CASSLGAEPNTEAFF TGTGCCAGCAGCTTAGGAGCAGAACCAAACACTGAAGCTTTCTTT
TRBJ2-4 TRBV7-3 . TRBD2 CASSFTSSGAVNLAKNIQYF TGTGCCAGCAGCTTCACGTCTAGCGGAGCGGTTAACCTAGCCAAAAACATTCAGTACTTC
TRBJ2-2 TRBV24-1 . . CATSESYTGELFF TGTGCCACCAGTGAATCCTACACCGGGGAGCTGTTTTTT
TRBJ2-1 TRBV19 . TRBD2 CASSSPPGLAAPNEQFF TGTGCCAGTAGTAGCCCGCCGGGACTAGCGGCCCCCAATGAGCAGTTCTTC
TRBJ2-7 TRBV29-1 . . CSVQSLAYEQYF TGCAGCGTTCAAAGCCTAGCCTACGAGCAGTACTTC
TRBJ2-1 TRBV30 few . CAWSFGPSRRIYNEQFF TGTGCCTGGAGTTTTGGCCCGTCCAGAAGAATTTACAATGAGCAGTTCTTC
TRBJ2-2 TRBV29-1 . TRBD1 CSVEHPGGNGELFF TGCAGCGTTGAACACCCAGGGGGTAACGGGGAGCTGTTTTTT
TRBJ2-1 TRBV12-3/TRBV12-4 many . CASSRQENGEQFF TGTGCCAGCAGTCGACAGGAGAACGGTGAGCAGTTCTTC
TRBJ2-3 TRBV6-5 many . CASSYSAGASTDTQYF TGTGCCAGCAGTTACTCTGCGGGGGCCAGCACAGATACGCAGTATTTT
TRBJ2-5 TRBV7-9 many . CASRAREGEETQYF TGTGCCAGCAGAGCTCGGGAAGGGGAGGAGACCCAGTACTTC
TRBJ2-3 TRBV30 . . CAWSEGMVSTDTQYF TGTGCCTGGAGTGAGGGGATGGTAAGCACAGATACGCAGTATTTT
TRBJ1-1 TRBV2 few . CASNPGANTEAFF TGTGCCAGCAACCCGGGGGCGAACACTGAAGCTTTCTTT
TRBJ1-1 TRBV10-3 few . CAISEWQNTEAFF TGTGCCATCAGTGAGTGGCAGAACACTGAAGCTTTCTTT
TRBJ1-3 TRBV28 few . CASLTGGKSGNTIYF TGTGCCAGCCTCACGGGGGGAAAATCCGGAAACACCATATATTTT
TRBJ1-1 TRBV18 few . CASSPKEWGAFF TGTGCCAGCTCACCCAAGGAGTGGGGAGCTTTCTTT
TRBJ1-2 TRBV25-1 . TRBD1 CASNPRTGAFVGYTF TGTGCCAGCAATCCTCGGACAGGGGCCTTTGTAGGCTACACCTTC
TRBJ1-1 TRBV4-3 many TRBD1 CASSQDPWQGASGTEAFF TGCGCCAGCAGCCAAGATCCTTGGCAGGGGGCGAGTGGAACTGAAGCTTTCTTT
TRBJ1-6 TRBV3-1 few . CASSGRRQTNNSPLHF TGTGCCAGCAGCGGACGGCGACAGACGAATAATTCACCCCTCCACTTT
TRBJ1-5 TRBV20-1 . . CSANRGSGGYGNQPQHF TGCAGTGCTAATCGGGGGTCGGGAGGTTACGGCAATCAGCCCCAGCATTTT
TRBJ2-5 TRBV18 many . CASSPPGSRGETQYF TGTGCCAGCTCACCTCCGGGCAGTCGGGGAGAGACCCAGTACTTC
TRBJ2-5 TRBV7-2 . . CASSPGPGHLQETQYF TGTGCCAGCAGCCCAGGGCCGGGACACCTCCAAGAGACCCAGTACTTC
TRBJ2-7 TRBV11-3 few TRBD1 CASSPRQGREQYF TGTGCCAGCAGCCCAAGACAGGGAAGGGAGCAGTACTTC